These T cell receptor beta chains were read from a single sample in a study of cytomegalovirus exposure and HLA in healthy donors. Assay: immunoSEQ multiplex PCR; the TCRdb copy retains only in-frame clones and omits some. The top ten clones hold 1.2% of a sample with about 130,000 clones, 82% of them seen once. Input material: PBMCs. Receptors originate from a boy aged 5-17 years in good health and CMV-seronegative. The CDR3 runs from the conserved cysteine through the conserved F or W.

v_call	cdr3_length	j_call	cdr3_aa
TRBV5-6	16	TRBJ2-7	CASSLTGSNTPYEQYF
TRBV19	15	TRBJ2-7	CASSIQTGGTYEQYF
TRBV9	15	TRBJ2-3	CASSSWTSETDTQYF
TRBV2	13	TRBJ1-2	CASSLQGNYGYTF
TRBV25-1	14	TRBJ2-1	CASSEYPRYNEQFF
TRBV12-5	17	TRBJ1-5	CASGLVGGQGAGQPQHF
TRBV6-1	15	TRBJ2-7	CASSENSGTSLEQYF
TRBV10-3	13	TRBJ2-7	CAISGGLADEQYF
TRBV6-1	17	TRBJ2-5	CASSEYEELAGGETQYF
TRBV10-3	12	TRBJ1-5	CAIRCTVRPQHF
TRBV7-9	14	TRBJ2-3	CASSIGRPPDTQYF
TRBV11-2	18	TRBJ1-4	CASSFRTGTTSSNEKLFF
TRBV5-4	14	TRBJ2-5	CASSLQGAEGTQYF
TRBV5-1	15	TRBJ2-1	CASRDEGVWYNEQFF
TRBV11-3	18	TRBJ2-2	CASSLDPSGRIISGELFF
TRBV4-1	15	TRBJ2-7	CASSQPLAGVGEQYF
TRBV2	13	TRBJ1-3	CASLTGTGNTIYF
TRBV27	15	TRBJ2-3	CATGGLHESPDTQYF
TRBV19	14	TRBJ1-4	CASSPPDRAEKLFF
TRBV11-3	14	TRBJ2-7	CASSPGQGSYEQYF
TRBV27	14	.	CASSVEGDTHEQYF
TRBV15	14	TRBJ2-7	CATHGISPNYEQYF
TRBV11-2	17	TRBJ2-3	CASSGGASDFVTDTQYF
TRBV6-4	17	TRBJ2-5	CAGPTGAGGPPQETQYF
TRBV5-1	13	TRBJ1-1	CASSFAGGAEAFF
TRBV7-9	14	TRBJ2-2	CASSKTEFTGELFF
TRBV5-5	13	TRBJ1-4	CASSSGRSEKLFF
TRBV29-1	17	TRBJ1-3	CSVEDFKGQGAGNTIYF
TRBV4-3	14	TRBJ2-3	CASSRDSSTDTQYF
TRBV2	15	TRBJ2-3	CASSIEGWGTDTQYF
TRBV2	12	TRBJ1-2	CASSVESYGYTF
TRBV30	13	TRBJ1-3	CAWALGSGNTIYF
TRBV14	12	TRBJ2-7	CASSQDSDEQYF
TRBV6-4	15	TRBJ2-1	CASSDGQRAYNEQFF
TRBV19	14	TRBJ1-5	CASSLDRDNQPQHF
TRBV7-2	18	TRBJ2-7	CASSLGLRGRIESYEQYF
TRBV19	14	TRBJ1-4	CASSNQGASEKLFF
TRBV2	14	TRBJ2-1	CATGRGGEYNEQFF
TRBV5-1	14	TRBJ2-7	CASSFEASSYEQYF
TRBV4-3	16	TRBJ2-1	CASSQVSSGSYNEQFF
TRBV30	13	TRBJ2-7	CAWSVEGTYEQYF
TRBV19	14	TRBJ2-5	CASSSGTSGETQYF